This T cell receptor (beta chain) was identified during a study of blood T cells in healthy people across ages. Individuals who donated were healthy Caucasians from Russia aged roughly 6 to 95. In this sample, this clonotype turned up a few times. For the second PCR, which ran for about 7 to 11 cycles, a sample-barcoded 5' primer and a J-beta primer mix were used. MiXCR was run by TCRdb on the 5' RACE reads, yielding one entry per CDR3 protein. This sample yields over 950,000 distinct CDR3 sequences, of which about two fifths are seen a single time; 10% to 15% belongs to the top ten. CDR1 is SQVTM, CDR2 ANQGSEA, per germline. Trimming left V 4 bases short and J 4 bases short, with 13 bases between. The CDR3 has 14 amino acids.

This chain uses TRBV29-1 with TRBJ2-2; no reliable D call. The sequenced sample consisted of blood. The receptor's source is a man aged 18 to 30 in good health. For the CDR3, the DNA is TGCAGCGTTGGTTCAGCACCCTTCACCGGGGAGCTGTTTTTT. Translating it yields CSVGSAPFTGELFF.